Following are 9 T cell receptor beta chains from one sample sequenced in a study of chemoradiotherapy in HPV16-positive cancers. Clones were read by immunoSEQ multiplex PCR, and TCRdb kept only the in-frame ones, dropping some. The data contain 20,000 to 25,000 clones, around 87% of them singletons. The sequencing used blood, collected from a patient who underwent chemoradiotherapy. Receptors were obtained from a human donor with HPV-associated anogenital cancer.

Here the CDR3 reads CATSRDRGNTEAFF. The CDR3 DNA reads TGTGCCACCAGCAGAGACAGGGGAAACACTGAAGCTTTCTTT. The chain carries TRBV15 and TRBJ1-1, with D possibly matching TRBD1 (6 bases). This CDR3 spans 14 amino acids. Looked up from germline, CDR1 is LNHNV and CDR2 is YYDKDF (reference sequence). V lost 0 bases to trimming and J lost 2 bases, with 7 bases between them.

V is TRBV11-2 and J is TRBJ1-2, with D perhaps TRBD1 (6 bases). The CDR3 runs 16 residues. Trimming cost V 5 bases and J 4 bases, with 20 bases left between them. Per germline, CDR1 SGHAT and CDR2 FQNNGV. CDR3 DNA: TGTGCCAGCAGCAAAAGCTCACAGGGAGGTTTCTATGGCTACACCTTC. Translating gives CASSKSSQGGFYGYTF.

V gene TRBV27 combines with J gene TRBJ1-6; D perhaps matches TRBD1 (5 bases). Germline-derived CDR1 and CDR2 are MNHEY and SMNVEV (reference sequence). Trimming removed 2 bases at V and 7 bases at J, with 9 bases between. The CDR3 has 14 amino acids. Here the CDR3 reads CASSLVGGNSPLHF. The CDR3 DNA sequence: TGTGCCAGCAGTTTAGTGGGGGGGAATTCACCCCTCCACTTT.

The chain couples TRBV4-1 to TRBJ2-4, with TRBD2 identical over 8 bases. Germline CDR1 reads MGHRA; CDR2 reads YSYEKL. This CDR3 spans 16 amino acids. Trimming took 1 base from V and 0 from J; bases not matched to a gene: 2. The CDR3 region has the DNA TGCGCCAGCAGCCAAGTACTAGCGGTAGCCAAAAACATTCAGTACTTC. This translates into CASSQVLAVAKNIQYF.

This clone was picked up one time. The rearrangement uses TRBV27 and TRBJ2-3; 9 bases fit TRBD1. This CDR3 contains 13 residues. With 6 bases clipped from V and 6 bases from J, the junction kept 4 bases outside the gene matches. CDR1 MNHEY and CDR2 SMNVEV come from the germline V gene (reference sequence). DNA of the CDR3: TGTGCCAGCAGGGGACAGGGAGCGGATACGCAGTATTTT. This codes for CASRGQGADTQYF.

The V and J genes are TRBV19 and TRBJ1-5, with D possibly TRBD1 on 5 matching bases. Germline V lookup: CDR1 LNHDA, CDR2 SQIVND (reference sequence). The V end was cut by 10 bases, the J end by 1 base, with 23 bases between. The CDR3 is 17 residues long. The CDR3, as DNA: TGTGCCACCCACCGCACAGGCGCCCCCTCGAGCAATCAGCCCCAGCATTTT. Amino acids: CATHRTGAPSSNQPQHF. The complete variable domain, with remaining parts taken from reference TRBV19 and TRBJ1-5, reads DGGITQSPKYLFRKEGQNVTLSCEQNLNHDAMYWYRQDPGQGLRLIYYSQIVNDFQKGDIAEGYSVSREKKESFPLTVTSAQKNPTAFYLCATHRTGAPSSNQPQHFGDGTRLSIL.

V is TRBV29-1 and J is TRBJ2-5, with 7 nucleotides matching TRBD1. V trimming: 4 bases; J trimming: 0 bases; junction bases outside the gene matches: 5. The length of the CDR3 is 14 residues. The germline gives CDR1 SQVTM, CDR2 ANQGSEA. The CDR3 sequence: CSVVRQGHQETQYF. In DNA, the CDR3 is TGCAGCGTTGTCAGACAGGGCCACCAAGAGACCCAGTACTTC.

This chain uses TRBV7-9 with TRBJ2-7, with 10 nucleotides matching TRBD2. V lost 7 bases and J lost 5; bases outside the gene matches: 8. The germline gives CDR1 SEHNR, CDR2 FQNEAQ (reference sequence). This CDR3 contains 14 residues. CDR3 residues: CASTPRLAGDEQYF. For the CDR3, the DNA is TGTGCCAGCACTCCTAGGCTAGCGGGAGACGAGCAGTACTTC.

Here the CDR3 reads CASSPRTALANYGYTF. The DNA for the CDR3 is TGTGCCAGCAGCCCTCGGACGGCCTTAGCTAACTATGGCTACACCTTC. This chain uses TRBV5-6 with TRBJ1-2; D is uncertain. V dropped 4 bases and J dropped 0 bases, with 16 bases sitting between them. This CDR3 comprises 16 residues. Germline CDR1 is SGHDT and CDR2 is YYEEEE. The full variable domain, in which reference TRBV5-6 and TRBJ1-2 provide the parts outside the CDR3, is DAGVTQSPTHLIKTRGQQVTLRCSPKSGHDTVSWYQQALGQGPQFIFQYYEEEERQRGNFPDRFSGHQFPNYSSELNVNALLLGDSALYLCASSPRTALANYGYTFGSGTRLTVV.